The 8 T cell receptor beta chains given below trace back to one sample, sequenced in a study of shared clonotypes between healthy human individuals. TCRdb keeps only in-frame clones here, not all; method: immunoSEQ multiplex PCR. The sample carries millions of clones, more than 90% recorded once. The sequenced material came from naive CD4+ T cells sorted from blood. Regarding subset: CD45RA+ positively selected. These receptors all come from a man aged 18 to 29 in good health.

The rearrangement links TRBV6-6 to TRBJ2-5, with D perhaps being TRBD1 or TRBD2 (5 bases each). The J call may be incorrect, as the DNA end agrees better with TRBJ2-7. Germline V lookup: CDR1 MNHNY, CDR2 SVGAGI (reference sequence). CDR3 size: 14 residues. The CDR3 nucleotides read TGTGCCAGCAGTCTCCTCGCGAGGGGCGACGAGCAGTACTTC. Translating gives CASSLLARGDEQYF.

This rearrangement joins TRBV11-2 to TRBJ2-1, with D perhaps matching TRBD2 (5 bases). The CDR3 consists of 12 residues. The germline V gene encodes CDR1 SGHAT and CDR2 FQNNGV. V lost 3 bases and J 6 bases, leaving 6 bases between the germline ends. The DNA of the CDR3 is TGTGCCAGCAGCTTGGCGGGCAATGAGCAGTTCTTC. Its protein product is CASSLAGNEQFF.

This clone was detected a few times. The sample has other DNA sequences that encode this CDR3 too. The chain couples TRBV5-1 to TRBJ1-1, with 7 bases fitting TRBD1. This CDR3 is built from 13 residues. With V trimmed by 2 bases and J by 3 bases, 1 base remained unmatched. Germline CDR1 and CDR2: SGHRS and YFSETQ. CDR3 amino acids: CASSLQGYTEAFF. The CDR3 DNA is TGCGCCAGCAGCTTACAGGGGTACACTGAAGCTTTCTTT.

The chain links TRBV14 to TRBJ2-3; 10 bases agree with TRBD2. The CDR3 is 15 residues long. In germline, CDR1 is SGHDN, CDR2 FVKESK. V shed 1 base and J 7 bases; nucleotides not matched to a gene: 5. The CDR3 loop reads CASSQGSGRGNTQYF. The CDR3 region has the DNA TGTGCCAGCAGCCAAGGGAGCGGGAGGGGAAATACGCAGTATTTT.

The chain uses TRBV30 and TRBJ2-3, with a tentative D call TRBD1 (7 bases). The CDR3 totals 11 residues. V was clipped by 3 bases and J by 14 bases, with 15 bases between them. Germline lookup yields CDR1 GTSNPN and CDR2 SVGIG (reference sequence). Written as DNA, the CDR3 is TGTGCCTGGAGCCCGGAGGGGGCCTGGTATTTT. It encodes CAWSPEGAWYF.

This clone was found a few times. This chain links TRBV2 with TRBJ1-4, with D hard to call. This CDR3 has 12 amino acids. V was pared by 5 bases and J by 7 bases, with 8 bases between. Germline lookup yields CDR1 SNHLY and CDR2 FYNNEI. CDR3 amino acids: CASSFGVEKLFF. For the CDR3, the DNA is TGTGCCAGCAGTTTTGGGGTTGAAAAACTGTTTTTT.

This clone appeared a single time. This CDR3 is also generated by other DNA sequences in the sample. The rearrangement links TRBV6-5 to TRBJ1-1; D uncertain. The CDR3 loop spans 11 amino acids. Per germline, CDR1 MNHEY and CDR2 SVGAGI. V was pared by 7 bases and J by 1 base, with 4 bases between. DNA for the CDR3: TGTGCCAGCACACGGAACACTGAAGCTTTCTTT. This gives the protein CASTRNTEAFF.

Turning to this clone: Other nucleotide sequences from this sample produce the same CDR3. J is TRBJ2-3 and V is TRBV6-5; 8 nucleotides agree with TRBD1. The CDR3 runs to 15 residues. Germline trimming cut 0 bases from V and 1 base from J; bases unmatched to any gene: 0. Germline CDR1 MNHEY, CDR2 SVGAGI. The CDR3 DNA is TGTGCCAGCAGTTACTCGGACAGGGGCACAGATACGCAGTATTTT. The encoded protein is CASSYSDRGTDTQYF.